This TCR beta chain came from a study of blood T cell repertoires in COVID-19. Generated by immunoSEQ multiplex PCR, the TCRdb table keeps only in-frame clones and is missing some. The table shows 170,000 or so clones, with about four fifths occurring only once. With 2 bases clipped from V and 3 bases from J, the junction kept 8 bases outside the gene matches. The germline CDR1 and CDR2 sequences are SQVTM and ANQGSEA. This CDR3 has 15 residues. The sequenced sample was peripheral blood. This sequence originates from a man in his late teens or twenties with active or convalescent COVID-19. The chain recombines TRBV29-1 with TRBJ2-7; TRBD1 aligns across 9 bases. The CDR3 coding sequence is TGCAGCGTTGAACTACCGGGACAGGGAAACTACGAGCAGTACTTC. Translating it yields CSVELPGQGNYEQYF.